These T cell receptor beta chains were read from a single sample in a study of cytomegalovirus exposure and HLA in healthy donors. TCRdb's table, derived via immunoSEQ multiplex PCR, lists solely in-frame clones and lacks some. This sample yields 300,000 to 400,000 clones, of which 88% are seen a single time; around 0.96% belongs to the top ten. The sequencing sample was made of PBMCs. These receptors originate from a man younger than 40 in good health and CMV-seronegative. Both conserved end residues are part of each CDR3. Fields, in order: J gene, clone size, V gene, D gene, CDR3 DNA, CDR3 protein. The D gene is left open where the match is weak. Rows give clone size only sometimes, using once, few, many, or a class for an expanded clone.

TRBJ2-7 | . | TRBV18 | TRBD2 | TGTGCCAGCTCACCGGGGACTAACTCCTACGAGCAGTACTTC | CASSPGTNSYEQYF
TRBJ1-5 | . | TRBV4-1 | . | TGCGCCAGCAGCCAAGATGGGGGCACAGGGTCGCAGCCCCAGCATTTT | CASSQDGGTGSQPQHF
TRBJ2-7 | . | TRBV5-1 | . | TGCGCCAGCAGCTTCGGCGCGGGGTACGAGCAGTACTTC | CASSFGAGYEQYF
TRBJ2-7 | . | TRBV6-1 | . | TGTGCCAGCAGACCTACAGGGACCTTAGGCGAGCAGTACTTC | CASRPTGTLGEQYF
TRBJ1-6 | . | TRBV6-1 | . | TGTGCCAGCAGCTTCCCATCGGATAATTCACCCCTCCACTTT | CASSFPSDNSPLHF
TRBJ2-5 | . | TRBV25-1 | TRBD2 | TGTGCCAGCAGTGTCGGGACTAGCGGGGGGCCCCAAGAGACCCAGTACTTC | CASSVGTSGGPQETQYF
TRBJ2-7 | . | TRBV5-6 | TRBD2 | TGTGCCAGCAGCTTGGAGAGCGGGGGACAAGACGAGCAGTACTTC | CASSLESGGQDEQYF
TRBJ2-3 | many | TRBV5-4 | . | TGTGCCAGCAGCTCGGGATACATGTCAGATACGCAGTATTTT | CASSSGYMSDTQYF
TRBJ2-5 | . | TRBV4-1 | TRBD1 | TGCGCCAGCAGCCTGACCCCAGGGGGAGAGACCCAGTACTTC | CASSLTPGGETQYF
TRBJ2-5 | . | TRBV11-3 | TRBD1 | TGTGCCAGCAGCAAGGGGACAGCAGTCCAAGAGACCCAGTACTTC | CASSKGTAVQETQYF
TRBJ2-2 | . | TRBV18 | TRBD1 | TGTGCCAGCTCACCTACCCGGACAGGGTCCACCGGGGAGCTGTTTTTT | CASSPTRTGSTGELFF
TRBJ2-2 | . | TRBV5-6 | . | TGTGCCAGCAGCCCGGTCAACGGGGAGCTGTTTTTT | CASSPVNGELFF
TRBJ1-4 | once | TRBV4-2 | TRBD1 | TGTGCCAGCAGCCAAGACCCCGGGACAGGGAGTGAAAAACTGTTTTTT | CASSQDPGTGSEKLFF
TRBJ1-2 | . | TRBV10-2 | TRBD1 | TGCGCCAGCAGTGAATCTCGGGACAGATCTTATGGCTACACCTTC | CASSESRDRSYGYTF
TRBJ1-3 | . | TRBV7-2 | . | TGTGCCAGCAGCTTAGGGGTAGGGGTTGGAAACACCATATATTTT | CASSLGVGVGNTIYF
TRBJ1-5 | few | TRBV6-1 | . | TGTGCCAGCAGTGAACTGACAGCCTATCAGCCCCAGCATTTT | CASSELTAYQPQHF
TRBJ1-2 | . | TRBV5-6 | . | TGTGCCAGCAGCCCATGGTCGCCCGGGGGCTACACCTTC | CASSPWSPGGYTF
TRBJ2-2 | . | TRBV2 | TRBD2 | TGTGCCAGCATGAGTAGCGGGGTGAACACCGGGGAGCTGTTTTTT | CASMSSGVNTGELFF
TRBJ1-3 | . | TRBV7-2 | . | TGTGCCAGCAGCTACGACAGGTTTACTGGAAACACCATATATTTT | CASSYDRFTGNTIYF
TRBJ1-6 | many | TRBV9 | . | TGTGCCAGCAGCTTCAGGGGTGATAATTCACCCCTCCACTTT | CASSFRGDNSPLHF
TRBJ1-2 | once | TRBV5-1 | TRBD1 | TGCGCCAGCAGCTTGACACCCGGGACAGGGTATGGCTACACCTTC | CASSLTPGTGYGYTF
TRBJ2-2 | . | TRBV7-9 | TRBD1 | TGTGCCAGCAGATACAAGGGTACCGGGACAGGGAACACCGGGGAGCTGTTTTTT | CASRYKGTGTGNTGELFF
TRBJ2-1 | . | TRBV19 | TRBD2 | TGTGCCAGTAGTAAGGGGACTAGCAATGAGCAGTTCTTC | CASSKGTSNEQFF
TRBJ2-5 | . | TRBV5-4 | TRBD1 | TGTGCCAGCAGGGTGACAGGGGGCGAAGAGACCCAGTACTTC | CASRVTGGEETQYF
TRBJ2-3 | . | TRBV7-9 | . | TGTGCCAGCAGCCCCGGGACTTCAGATACGCAGTATTTT | CASSPGTSDTQYF
TRBJ2-2 | . | TRBV4-1 | . | TGCGCCAGCAGCCAAGGGCGGGAAGTGAACACCGGGGAGCTGTTTTTT | CASSQGREVNTGELFF
TRBJ1-2 | once | TRBV6-5 | . | TGTGCCAGCAGTTACTCTCTCCAGGGGTTAGATGGCTACACCTTC | CASSYSLQGLDGYTF
TRBJ2-6 | once | TRBV27 | TRBD1 | TGTGCCAGCAGTTTCGCGGACAGGGGGGCCAACGTCCTGACTTTC | CASSFADRGANVLTF
TRBJ2-1 | once | TRBV7-9 | . | TGTGCCAGCAGCAAAGGGGCCGACAATGAGCAGTTCTTC | CASSKGADNEQFF
TRBJ2-5 | . | TRBV4-1 | TRBD2 | TGCGCCAGCAGCCAAGATTTAGGACCGGGACTAGCGTGGGACCAAGAGACCCAGTACTTC | CASSQDLGPGLAWDQETQYF
TRBJ1-5 | . | TRBV5-6 | TRBD1 | TGTGCCAGCAGCAGGACAGGTAATGGTAATCAGCCCCAGCATTTT | CASSRTGNGNQPQHF
TRBJ2-1 | . | TRBV4-1 | TRBD1 | TGCGCCAGCAGCCAGGCTGACAGGGCCAATGAGCAGTTCTTC | CASSQADRANEQFF
TRBJ1-4 | . | TRBV15 | TRBD1 | TGTGCCACCAGCAACAGGGGGTGGAATGAAAAACTGTTTTTT | CATSNRGWNEKLFF
TRBJ2-3 | once | TRBV12-5 | TRBD2 | TGTGCTAGTGCCCCCCCTGGACTAGCGCTAGATACGCAGTATTTT | CASAPPGLALDTQYF
TRBJ1-2 | . | TRBV25-1 | TRBD1 | TGTGCCAGCAGTGAATGGACAGGGGGCGCCCTCCGTGGCTACACCTTC | CASSEWTGGALRGYTF
TRBJ1-4 | . | TRBV6-6 | . | TGTGCCAGCAGCTGGACAGACGCAACTAATGAAAAACTGTTTTTT | CASSWTDATNEKLFF
TRBJ1-2 | few | TRBV4-1 | . | TGCGCCAGCAGCCAAGGGACAGACAACTATGGCTACACCTTC | CASSQGTDNYGYTF
TRBJ2-2 | . | TRBV27 | TRBD1 | TGTGCCAGCAGTTCCCGACAGGGAAAGACCGGGGAGCTGTTTTTT | CASSSRQGKTGELFF
TRBJ1-1 | . | TRBV7-6 | . | TGTGCCAGCAGCTCGGACCTGACAGGGAACACTGAAGCTTTCTTT | CASSSDLTGNTEAFF
TRBJ1-2 | . | TRBV5-6 | . | TGTGCCAGCAGCTTGAGGGGCGCCTACACCTTC | CASSLRGAYTF
TRBJ2-2 | . | TRBV6-5 | . | TGTGCCAGCAGTTACTCAGTAGGAGCGGGGCTGTTTTTT | CASSYSVGAGLFF